Sequencing of this T cell receptor beta chain was carried out in a study of CD8+CD57+ T cells in acquired aplastic anemia. CD8+CD57+ cell expansion, shown by flow cytometry, had occurred in the patients selected for sequencing. When blood sampling took place, the patients had received no therapy. According to the study, genomic DNA was the template for TCR beta VDJ and CDR3 profiling. One entry per CDR3 protein results from TCRdb running MiXCR on the reads. The sample comprises fewer than 250,000 distinct CDR3 sequences, less than 60% of which are singletons, and about 20% rests with the top ten. This CDR3 region has 14 residues. Germline V gene sequence: CDR1 SQVTM, CDR2 ANQGSEA. V was cut by 4 bases and J by 4 bases, with 14 bases left in between. Notes on this clonotype: Antigen specificity is unknown.

Whole-study results and caveats: Patients showed no significant difference from controls in CD8+ Simpson's diversity.

The sample consisted of sorted CD4+, CD8+, or CD8+CD57+ T cells (not recorded which) from PBMCs. The sequence came from a human donor with aplastic anemia. The rearrangement joins TRBV29-1 to TRBJ2-1; the D gene is possibly TRBD1 (6 bases). The CDR3 is CSVAPETGYNEQFF. In DNA form, the CDR3 reads TGCAGCGTTGCTCCCGAGACAGGTTACAATGAGCAGTTCTTC.